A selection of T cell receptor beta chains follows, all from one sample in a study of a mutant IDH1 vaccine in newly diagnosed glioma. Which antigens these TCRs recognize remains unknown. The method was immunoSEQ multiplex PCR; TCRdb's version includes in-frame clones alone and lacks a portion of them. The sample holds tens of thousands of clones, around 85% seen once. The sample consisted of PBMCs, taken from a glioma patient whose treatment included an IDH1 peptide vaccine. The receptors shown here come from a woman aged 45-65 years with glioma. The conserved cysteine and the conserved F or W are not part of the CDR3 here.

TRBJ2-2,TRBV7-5,ARSLGRTGELF
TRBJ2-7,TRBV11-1,ASSLGGGSYEQY
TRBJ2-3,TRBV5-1,ASSLETATDTQY
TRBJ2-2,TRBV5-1,ASSSLTGTGELF
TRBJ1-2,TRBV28,ASRGDRFYGYT
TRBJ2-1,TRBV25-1,ASSEEAQRGGRWNEQF
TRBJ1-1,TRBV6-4,ASSDEENTEAF
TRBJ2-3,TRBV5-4,ASSLKPSGGADTQY
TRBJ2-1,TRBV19,AASSMGIHEQF
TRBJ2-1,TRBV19,ASGTYNEQF
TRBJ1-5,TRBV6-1,ASSELGTQPQH
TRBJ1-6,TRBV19,ASTSRKLNSPLH
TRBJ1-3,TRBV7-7,ASSRDRGPKISGGIFGNTIY
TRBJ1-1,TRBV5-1,ASSLVQGSFGNTEAF
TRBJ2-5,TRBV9,ASSLVVGGETQY
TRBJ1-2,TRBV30,AWSPSTSGYGYT
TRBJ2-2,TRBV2,ASKVEGVDTGELF
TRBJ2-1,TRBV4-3,ASSPARGRHNEQF